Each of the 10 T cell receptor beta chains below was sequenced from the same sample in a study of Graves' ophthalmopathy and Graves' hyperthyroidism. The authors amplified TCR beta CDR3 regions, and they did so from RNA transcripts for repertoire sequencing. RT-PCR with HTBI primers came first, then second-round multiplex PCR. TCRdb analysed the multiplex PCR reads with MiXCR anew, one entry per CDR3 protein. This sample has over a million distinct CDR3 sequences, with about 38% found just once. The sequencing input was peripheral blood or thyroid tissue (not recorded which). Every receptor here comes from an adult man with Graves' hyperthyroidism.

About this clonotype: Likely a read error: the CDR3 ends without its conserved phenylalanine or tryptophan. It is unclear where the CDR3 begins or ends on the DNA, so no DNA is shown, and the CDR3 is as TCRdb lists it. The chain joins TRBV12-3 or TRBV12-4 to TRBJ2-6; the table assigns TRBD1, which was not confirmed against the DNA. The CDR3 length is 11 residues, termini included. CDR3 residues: CASSLRGSTDT.

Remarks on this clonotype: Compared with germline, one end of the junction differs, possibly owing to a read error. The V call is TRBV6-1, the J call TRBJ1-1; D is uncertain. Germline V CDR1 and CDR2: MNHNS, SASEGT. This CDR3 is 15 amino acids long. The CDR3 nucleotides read TGTGCCACCAGTTACCGACCGGGCCCGGGGACTGAAGCTTTCTTT. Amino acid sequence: CATSYRPGPGTEAFF.

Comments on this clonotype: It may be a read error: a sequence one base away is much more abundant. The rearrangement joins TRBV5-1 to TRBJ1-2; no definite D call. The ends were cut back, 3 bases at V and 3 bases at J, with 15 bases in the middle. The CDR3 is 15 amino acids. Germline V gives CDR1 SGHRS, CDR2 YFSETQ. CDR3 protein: CASSSEPRGDYGYTF. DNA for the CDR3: TGCGCCAGCAGCTCAGAGCCGCGAGGAGACTATGGCTACACCTTC.

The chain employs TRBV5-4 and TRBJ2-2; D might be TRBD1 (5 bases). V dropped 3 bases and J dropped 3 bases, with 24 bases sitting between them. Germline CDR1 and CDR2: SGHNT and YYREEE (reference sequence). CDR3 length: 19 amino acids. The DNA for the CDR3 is TGTGCCAGCAGCTCCCCCTTGGGGCACAACCCCCTTTACACCGGGGAGCTGTTTTTT. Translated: CASSSPLGHNPLYTGELFF. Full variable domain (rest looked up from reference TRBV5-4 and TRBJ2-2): ETGVTQSPTHLIKTRGQQVTLRCSSQSGHNTVSWYQQALGQGPQFIFQYYREEENGRGNFPPRFSGLQFPNYSSELNVNALELDDSALYLCASSSPLGHNPLYTGELFFGEGSRLTVL.

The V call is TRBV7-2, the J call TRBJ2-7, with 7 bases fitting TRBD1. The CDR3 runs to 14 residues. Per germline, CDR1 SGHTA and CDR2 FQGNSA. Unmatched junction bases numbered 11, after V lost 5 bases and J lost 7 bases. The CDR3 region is CASSKGTGAGEQYF. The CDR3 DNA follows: TGTGCCAGCAGCAAAGGTACAGGGGCTGGGGAGCAGTACTTC.

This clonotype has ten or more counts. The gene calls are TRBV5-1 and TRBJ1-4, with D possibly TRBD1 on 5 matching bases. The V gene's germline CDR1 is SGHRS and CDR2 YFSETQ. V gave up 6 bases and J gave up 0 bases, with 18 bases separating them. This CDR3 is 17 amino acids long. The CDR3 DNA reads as TGCGCCAGCACCCCAATGGGGCCGGGAACAACTAATGAAAAACTGTTTTTT. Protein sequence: CASTPMGPGTTNEKLFF.

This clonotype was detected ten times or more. This CDR3 is CASSQGDSSYEQYF. The CDR3 DNA is TGTGCCAGCAGCCAAGGGGACAGTTCCTACGAGCAGTACTTC. The J gene is TRBJ2-7, the V gene TRBV3-1; 7 nucleotides align to TRBD1. V lost 1 base and J lost 1; bases outside the gene matches: 1. The CDR3 extends over 14 amino acids. Germline V lookup: CDR1 LGHDT, CDR2 YNNKEL (reference sequence).

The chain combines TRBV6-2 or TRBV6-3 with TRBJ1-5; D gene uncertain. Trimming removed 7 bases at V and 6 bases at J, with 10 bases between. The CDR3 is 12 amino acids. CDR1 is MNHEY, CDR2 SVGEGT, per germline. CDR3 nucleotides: TGTGCCAGCACCAAGGCGGGTCAGCCCCAGCATTTT. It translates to CASTKAGQPQHF.

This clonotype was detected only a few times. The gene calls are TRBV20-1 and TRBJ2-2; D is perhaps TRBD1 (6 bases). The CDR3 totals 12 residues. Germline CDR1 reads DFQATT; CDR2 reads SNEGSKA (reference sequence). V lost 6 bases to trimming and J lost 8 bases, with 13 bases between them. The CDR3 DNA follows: TGCAGTGCCCCAGGGGTCTCAGGGGAGCTGTTTTTT. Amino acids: CSAPGVSGELFF.

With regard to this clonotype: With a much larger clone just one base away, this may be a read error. The CDR3: CASSLASGPGNTIYF. The CDR3 DNA sequence: TGTGCCAGCAGTTTAGCGAGTGGCCCCGGAAACACCATATATTTT. The chain carries TRBV7-2 and TRBJ1-3; D ambiguous. In germline, CDR1 is SGHTA, CDR2 FQGNSA. The length of the CDR3 is 15 residues.